Listed below are T cell receptor beta chains from one sample, sequenced in a study of blood T cell repertoires in COVID-19. The repertoire was sequenced with immunoSEQ multiplex PCR; TCRdb's copy has only in-frame clones and lacks some. The repertoire consists of 270,000 or so clones, with 65% to 85% occurring once and the leading ten covering 3.4%. What was sequenced was PBMCs or T cells enriched from blood (not recorded which). The receptor source for this set is a man aged 50 or older who had recovered from COVID-19. Each CDR3 is given with its conserved first and last residue. A D gene is named only where the DNA matches it firmly. Rows may omit the clone size; those that give it use once, few, many or a size class.

length	size	D	V	J	CDR3	DNA
13	-	TRBD1	TRBV6-5	TRBJ2-1	CASSLDREDEQFF	TGTGCCAGCAGTTTGGACAGGGAGGATGAGCAGTTCTTC
11	-	TRBD1	TRBV11-3	TRBJ2-3	CDRGLTDTQYF	TGTGACAGGGGGCTTACAGATACGCAGTATTTT
13	-	-	TRBV27	TRBJ1-5	CASRDSGEQPQHF	TGTGCCAGCAGGGACTCCGGGGAACAGCCCCAGCATTTT
15	-	-	TRBV3-1/TRBV3-2	TRBJ1-2	CASSQRDTTRYGYTF	TGTGCCAGCAGCCAACGGGACACCACTCGCTATGGCTACACCTTC
13	-	-	TRBV18	TRBJ2-2	CASHQGPIGELFF	TGTGCCAGCCACCAGGGGCCCATCGGGGAGCTGTTTTTT
12	-	-	TRBV10-2	TRBJ1-1	CASRPGFTEAFF	TGCGCCAGCAGGCCGGGGTTCACTGAAGCTTTCTTT
17	-	TRBD2	TRBV5-4	TRBJ2-1	CASSLASGGAKYNEQFF	TGTGCCAGCAGCTTGGCTAGCGGGGGGGCTAAATACAATGAGCAGTTCTTC
14	-	-	TRBV4-2	TRBJ1-1	CASSPGYRNTEAFF	TGTGCCAGCAGCCCTGGGTACAGGAACACTGAAGCTTTCTTT
15	-	-	TRBV5-6	TRBJ2-7	CASSLTRRGSYEQYF	TGTGCCAGCAGCTTGACGCGTCGGGGCTCCTACGAGCAGTACTTC
16	-	-	TRBV28	TRBJ2-7	CASSSSTVPGSYEQYF	TGTGCCAGCAGTTCCTCGACAGTCCCAGGCTCCTACGAGCAGTACTTC
16	-	-	TRBV27	TRBJ1-4	CASSLSWTAINEKLFF	TGTGCCAGCAGTTTATCCTGGACTGCCATTAATGAAAAACTGTTTTTT
16	-	TRBD1	TRBV5-1	TRBJ2-1	CASSVGGGLSYNEQFF	TGCGCCAGCAGTGTAGGGGGCGGATTATCCTACAATGAGCAGTTCTTC
13	-	-	TRBV6-4	TRBJ1-1	CASRLDASTEAFF	TGTGCCAGCAGACTTGATGCAAGTACTGAAGCTTTCTTT
14	-	-	TRBV5-1	TRBJ2-7	CASSLAGSIYEQYF	TGCGCCAGCAGCTTGGCCGGGAGTATCTACGAGCAGTACTTC
13	-	-	TRBV11-1	TRBJ2-2	CASSPPRTGELFF	TGTGCCAGCAGCCCCCCGCGCACCGGGGAGCTGTTTTTT
15	once	TRBD1	TRBV6-5	TRBJ1-1	CASSTHRGLNTEAFF	TGTGCCAGCAGTACCCACAGGGGGCTGAACACTGAAGCTTTCTTT
14	once	-	TRBV11-3	TRBJ2-7	CASSFNSLSYEQYF	TGTGCCAGCAGCTTTAACAGTCTGTCCTACGAGCAGTACTTC
15	-	TRBD1	TRBV5-1	TRBJ2-7	CASRALGQGPYEQYF	TGCGCCAGCAGAGCACTAGGACAGGGACCCTACGAGCAGTACTTC
12	-	TRBD1	TRBV29-1	TRBJ2-3	CSGGQGADTQYF	TGCAGCGGGGGACAGGGGGCGGATACGCAGTATTTT
16	-	-	TRBV27	TRBJ2-3	CASSSSPGVGSDTQYF	TGTGCCAGCAGTTCATCGCCCGGGGTGGGGTCAGATACGCAGTATTTT
13	-	-	TRBV12-3/TRBV12-4	TRBJ1-1	CASTFPPGRRAFF	TGTGCCAGCACCTTCCCTCCGGGGAGGCGAGCTTTCTTT
13	few	-	TRBV2	TRBJ2-7	CASGHSVNPEQYF	TGTGCCAGCGGCCATAGCGTAAACCCGGAGCAGTACTTC
14	-	TRBD1	TRBV27	TRBJ2-5	CASGEGGALETQYF	TGTGCCAGCGGTGAAGGGGGCGCATTGGAGACCCAGTACTTC
16	-	TRBD1	TRBV19	TRBJ1-5	CASSISGTGIRQPQHF	TGTGCCAGTAGTATTAGCGGGACAGGGATAAGGCAGCCCCAGCATTTT
12	-	-	TRBV29-1	TRBJ2-3	CSCGMSTDTQYF	TGCAGCTGCGGGATGTCCACAGATACGCAGTATTTT
13	-	-	TRBV28	TRBJ2-5	CASRQQGGETQYF	TGTGCCAGCAGGCAACAGGGTGGAGAGACCCAGTACTTC
13	-	-	TRBV6-5	TRBJ2-3	CASSGPRGDTQYF	TGTGCCAGCAGCGGCCCCAGGGGAGATACGCAGTATTTT
13	-	-	TRBV29-1	TRBJ2-1	CSNRDSRRNEQFF	TGCAGCAACCGGGACTCCCGTCGGAATGAGCAGTTCTTC
16	-	-	TRBV27	TRBJ2-7	CASSLSAGNIPYEQYF	TGTGCCAGCAGTTTATCAGCCGGGAATATACCCTACGAGCAGTACTTC
15	-	TRBD2	TRBV7-2	TRBJ2-5	CASSLIAGTQETQYF	TGTGCCAGCAGCTTAATAGCGGGAACCCAAGAGACCCAGTACTTC
13	-	-	TRBV7-6	TRBJ2-5	CASSLDSRETQYF	TGTGCCAGCAGCTTAGACAGTCGAGAGACCCAGTACTTC
13	once	-	TRBV29-1	TRBJ2-7	CSVLNPSSYEQYF	TGCAGCGTTCTAAACCCAAGCTCCTACGAGCAGTACTTC
15	-	-	TRBV18	TRBJ1-6	CASSPQNLYNSPLHF	TGTGCCAGCTCACCCCAGAACCTCTATAATTCACCCCTCCACTTT
15	once	-	TRBV28	TRBJ1-5	CASSLSTGSNQPQHF	TGTGCCAGCAGTTTATCGACAGGCAGCAATCAGCCCCAGCATTTT
16	-	TRBD1	TRBV7-9	TRBJ1-6	CASSRTGSSYNSPLHF	TGTGCCAGCAGCCGGACAGGGAGCTCCTATAATTCACCCCTCCACTTT
13	-	TRBD2	TRBV10-3	TRBJ2-5	CASRGGYQETQYF	TGTGCCAGCCGCGGGGGGTATCAAGAGACCCAGTACTTC
14	-	TRBD2	TRBV7-3	TRBJ2-1	CASSLGEGNNEQFF	TGTGCCAGCAGCCTGGGGGAGGGTAACAATGAGCAGTTCTTC
14	-	-	TRBV4-1	TRBJ2-7	CASSSSQISYEQYF	TGCGCCAGCAGCTCCAGTCAGATTTCCTACGAGCAGTACTTC
15	-	TRBD2	TRBV7-9	TRBJ2-1	CASSTLAGPYNEQFF	TGTGCCAGCAGCACACTAGCGGGACCTTACAATGAGCAGTTCTTC
15	-	TRBD1	TRBV11-2	TRBJ2-7	CASSSYRGPTYEQYF	TGTGCCAGCAGCTCCTACAGGGGGCCTACCTACGAGCAGTACTTC
14	-	-	TRBV7-6	TRBJ1-6	CASTKSEGDSPLHF	TGTGCCAGCACCAAATCAGAAGGGGATTCACCCCTCCACTTT
14	few	-	TRBV4-1	TRBJ2-7	CASSQEQGLGEQYF	TGCGCCAGCAGCCAAGAACAGGGCCTGGGCGAGCAGTACTTC
12	-	-	TRBV29-1	TRBJ2-5	CSVENAGETQYF	TGCAGCGTTGAAAACGCGGGAGAGACCCAGTACTTC
16	-	TRBD2	TRBV6-2/TRBV6-3	TRBJ2-5	CASSLNLAGAWETQYF	TGTGCCAGCAGTTTGAACTTAGCGGGAGCGTGGGAGACCCAGTACTTC
14	-	TRBD2	TRBV19	TRBJ2-7	CASSIGGRTYEQYF	TGTGCCAGTAGTATCGGCGGGAGGACGTACGAGCAGTACTTC
14	-	TRBD2	TRBV4-1	TRBJ2-5	CASRGGGNQETQYF	TGCGCCAGCAGAGGCGGGGGTAACCAAGAGACCCAGTACTTC
12	-	-	TRBV5-1	TRBJ1-1	CASSFTGGEAFF	TGCGCCAGCAGCTTCACAGGCGGAGAAGCTTTCTTT
13	-	-	TRBV12-3/TRBV12-4	TRBJ2-2	CASSLLLIGELFF	TGTGCCAGCAGTTTACTGCTAATCGGGGAGCTGTTTTTT
13	-	-	TRBV9	TRBJ2-7	CASSPEVIGEQYF	TGTGCCAGCAGCCCAGAGGTGATAGGCGAGCAGTACTTC
16	-	TRBD2	TRBV3-1/TRBV3-2	TRBJ2-4	CASSAGLGVAKNIQYF	TGTGCCAGCAGCGCGGGACTAGGGGTGGCCAAAAACATTCAGTACTTC
12	-	TRBD1	TRBV28	TRBJ2-5	CASSFPGGTQYF	TGTGCCAGCAGTTTCCCAGGGGGGACCCAGTACTTC
10	-	-	TRBV28	TRBJ2-7	CASGFYEQYF	TGTGCCAGTGGCTTCTACGAGCAGTACTTC
15	-	TRBD2	TRBV28	TRBJ2-5	CASSLSLAGQETQYF	TGTGCCAGCAGTTTAAGCCTAGCGGGACAAGAGACCCAGTACTTC
15	-	-	TRBV4-1	TRBJ1-1	CASSQAGTGNTEAFF	TGCGCCAGCAGCCAAGCAGGTACAGGGAACACTGAAGCTTTCTTT
13	-	-	TRBV28	TRBJ1-2	CASSLYRVDGYTF	TGTGCCAGCAGTTTATACAGGGTGGATGGCTACACCTTC
16	-	TRBD1	TRBV5-4	TRBJ2-2	CASSLGTGSNTGELFF	TGTGCCAGCAGCTTAGGGACAGGGTCGAACACCGGGGAGCTGTTTTTT
14	few	-	TRBV19	TRBJ1-2	CASSIPPGDYGYTF	TGTGCCAGTAGTATCCCGCCAGGGGACTATGGCTACACCTTC
13	-	-	TRBV7-3	TRBJ2-2	CASSPLGGGELFF	TGTGCCAGCAGCCCTCTCGGGGGCGGGGAGCTGTTTTTT